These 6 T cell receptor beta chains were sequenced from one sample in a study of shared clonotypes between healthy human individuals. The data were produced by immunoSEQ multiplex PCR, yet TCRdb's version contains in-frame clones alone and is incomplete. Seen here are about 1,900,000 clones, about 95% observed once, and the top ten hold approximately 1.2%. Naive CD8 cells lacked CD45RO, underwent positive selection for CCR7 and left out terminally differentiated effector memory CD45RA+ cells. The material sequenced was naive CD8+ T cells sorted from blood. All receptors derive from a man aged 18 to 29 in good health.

Here the CDR3 reads CASSLRRVGYNEQFF. The DNA of the CDR3 is TGTGCCAGCAGTTTGAGGCGGGTGGGGTACAATGAGCAGTTCTTC. The chain uses TRBV27 and TRBJ2-1; TRBD2 is a possible D gene (5 bases). The germline V and J ends were trimmed by 3 bases and 4 bases, with 13 bases remaining between them. This CDR3 is built from 15 residues. Germline V gene data show CDR1 as MNHEY and CDR2 as SMNVEV (reference sequence).

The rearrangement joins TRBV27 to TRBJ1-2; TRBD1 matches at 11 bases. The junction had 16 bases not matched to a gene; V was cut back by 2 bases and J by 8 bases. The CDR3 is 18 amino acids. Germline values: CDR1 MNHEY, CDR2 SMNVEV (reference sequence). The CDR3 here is CASSLIAPSGTGGDGYTF. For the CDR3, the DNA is TGTGCCAGCAGTTTAATCGCCCCTTCCGGGACAGGGGGGGACGGCTACACCTTC.

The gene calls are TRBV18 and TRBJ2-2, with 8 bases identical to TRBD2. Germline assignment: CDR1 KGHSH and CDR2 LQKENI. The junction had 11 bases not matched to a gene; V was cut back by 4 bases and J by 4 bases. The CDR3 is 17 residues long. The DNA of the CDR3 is TGTGCCAGCTCACTGTCGGAAGCGGGGGCCTTCACCGGGGAGCTGTTTTTT. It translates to CASSLSEAGAFTGELFF.

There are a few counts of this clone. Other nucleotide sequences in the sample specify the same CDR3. The CDR3 region is CASSLGGSNQPQHF. CDR3 DNA sequence: TGTGCCAGCAGTTTGGGGGGTAGCAATCAGCCCCAGCATTTT. V is TRBV27 and J is TRBJ1-5; a weak D match, TRBD1 (5 bases). Per germline, CDR1 MNHEY and CDR2 SMNVEV (reference sequence). This CDR3 spans 14 amino acids. Trimming pared 3 bases from V and 0 bases from J, leaving 6 bases between.

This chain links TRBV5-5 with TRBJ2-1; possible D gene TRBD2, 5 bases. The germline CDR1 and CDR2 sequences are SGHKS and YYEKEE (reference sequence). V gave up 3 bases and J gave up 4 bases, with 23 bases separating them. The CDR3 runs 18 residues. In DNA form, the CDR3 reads TGTGCCAGCAGCTCCGCAGATAGCGCAGACCCTTTTTACAATGAGCAGTTCTTC. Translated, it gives CASSSADSADPFYNEQFF.

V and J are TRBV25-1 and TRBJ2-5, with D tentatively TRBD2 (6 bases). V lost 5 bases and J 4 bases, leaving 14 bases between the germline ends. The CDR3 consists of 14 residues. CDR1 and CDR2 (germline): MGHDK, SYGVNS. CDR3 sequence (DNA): TGTGCCAGCAGTTCCGAACCGCGGGGAGAGACCCAGTACTTC. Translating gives CASSSEPRGETQYF.